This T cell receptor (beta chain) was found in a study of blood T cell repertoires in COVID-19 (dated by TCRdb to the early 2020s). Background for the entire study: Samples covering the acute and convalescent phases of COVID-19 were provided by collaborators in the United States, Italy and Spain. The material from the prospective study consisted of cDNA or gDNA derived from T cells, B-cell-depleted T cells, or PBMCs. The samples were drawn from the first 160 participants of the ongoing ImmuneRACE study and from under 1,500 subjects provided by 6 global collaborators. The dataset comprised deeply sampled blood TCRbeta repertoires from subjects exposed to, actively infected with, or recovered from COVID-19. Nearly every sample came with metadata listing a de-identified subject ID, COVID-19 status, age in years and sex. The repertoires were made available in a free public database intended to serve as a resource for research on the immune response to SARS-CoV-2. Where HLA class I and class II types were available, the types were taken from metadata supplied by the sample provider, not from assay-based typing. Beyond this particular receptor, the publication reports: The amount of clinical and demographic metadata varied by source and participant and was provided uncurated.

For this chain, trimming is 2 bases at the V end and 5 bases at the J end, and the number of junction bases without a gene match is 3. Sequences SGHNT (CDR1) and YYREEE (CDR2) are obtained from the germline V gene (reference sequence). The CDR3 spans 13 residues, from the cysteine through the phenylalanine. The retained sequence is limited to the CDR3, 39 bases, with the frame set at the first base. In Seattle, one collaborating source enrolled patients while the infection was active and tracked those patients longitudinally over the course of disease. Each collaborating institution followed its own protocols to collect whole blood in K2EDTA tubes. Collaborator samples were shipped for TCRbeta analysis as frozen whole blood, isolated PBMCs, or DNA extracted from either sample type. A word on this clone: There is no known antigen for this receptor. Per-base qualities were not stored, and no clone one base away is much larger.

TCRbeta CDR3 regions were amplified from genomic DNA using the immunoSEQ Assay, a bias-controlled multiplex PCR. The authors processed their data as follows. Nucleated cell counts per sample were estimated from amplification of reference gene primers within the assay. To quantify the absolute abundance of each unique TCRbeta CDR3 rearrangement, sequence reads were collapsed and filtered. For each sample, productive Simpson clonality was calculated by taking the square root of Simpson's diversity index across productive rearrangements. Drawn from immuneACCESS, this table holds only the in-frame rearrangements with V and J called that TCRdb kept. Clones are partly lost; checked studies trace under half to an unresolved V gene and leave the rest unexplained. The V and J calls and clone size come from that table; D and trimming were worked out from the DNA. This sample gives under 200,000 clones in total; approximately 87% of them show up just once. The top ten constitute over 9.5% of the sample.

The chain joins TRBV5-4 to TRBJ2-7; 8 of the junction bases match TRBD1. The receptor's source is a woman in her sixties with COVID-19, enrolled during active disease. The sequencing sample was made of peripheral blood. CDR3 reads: CASSLDRGHEQYF. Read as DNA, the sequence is TGTGCCAGCAGCTTAGACAGGGGCCACGAGCAGTACTTC.